This TCR beta chain originates from a study of shared clonotypes between healthy human individuals. The assay was immunoSEQ multiplex PCR, and TCRdb's table has in-frame clones only and misses some. The sample yields a few hundred thousand clones, 87% seen once. The V and J ends lost 8 bases and 2 bases respectively, with 19 bases between them. Germline lookup yields CDR1 SNHLY and CDR2 FYNNEI. There are 15 residues in the CDR3. Of note for this clone: What it binds is unknown.

Study findings and constraints: The four-donor shared clonotypes exceeded non-shared clonotypes in generation probability, with non-shared ones scoring lower. The study generally estimated greater richness for naive than memory subsets.

The chain recombines TRBV2 with TRBJ2-7; D not certain. The sequenced sample consisted of memory CD8+ T cells sorted from blood. The subset here: CD45RO+ cells pooled with CCR7-negative TemRA cells. The clonotype comes from a man between 18 and 35 years old in good health. The chain's CDR3 is CASGPSERVPYEQYF. For the CDR3, the DNA is TGTGCCAGCGGGCCCTCCGAACGGGTACCCTACGAGCAGTACTTC.